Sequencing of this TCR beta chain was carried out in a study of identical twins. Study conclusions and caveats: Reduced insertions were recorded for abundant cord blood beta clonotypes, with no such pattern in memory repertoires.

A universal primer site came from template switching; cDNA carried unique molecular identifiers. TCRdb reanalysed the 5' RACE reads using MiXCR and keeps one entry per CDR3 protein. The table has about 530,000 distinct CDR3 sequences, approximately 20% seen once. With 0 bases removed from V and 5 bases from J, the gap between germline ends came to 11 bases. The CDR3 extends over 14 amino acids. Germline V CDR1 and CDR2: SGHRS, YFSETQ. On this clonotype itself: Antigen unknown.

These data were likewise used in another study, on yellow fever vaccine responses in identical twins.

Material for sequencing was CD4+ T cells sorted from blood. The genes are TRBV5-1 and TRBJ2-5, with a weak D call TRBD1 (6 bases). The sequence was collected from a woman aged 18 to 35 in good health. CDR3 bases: TGCGCCAGCAGCTTGGACGGGACAAGGGAGACCCAGTACTTC. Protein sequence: CASSLDGTRETQYF.